These T cell receptor beta chains were read from a single sample in a study of breast tumors, draining lymph nodes, adjacent tissues. TCRdb re-called the multiplex PCR reads through MiXCR, storing one row per CDR3 protein. The table records about 200,000 distinct CDR3 sequences, approximately 33% of them present only once. Sequencing was performed on axillary lymph node tissue. These receptors all stem from a female donor with breast cancer. Some clones in this sample may be carry-over from other donors' samples. The CDR3 runs from the conserved cysteine through the conserved F or W. The D gene is left open where the match is weak. Some rows have no size entry. The others give once, few or many, or a class for an expanded clone.

>few|TRBJ1-1|TRBV4-2|-
CASSPQAGTRGMSTEAFF
TGTGCCAGCAGCCCTCAGGCAGGGACCAGGGGCATGAGCACTGAAGCTTTCTTT
>many|TRBJ2-1|TRBV2|-
CASRNSVNNEQFF
TGTGCCAGCAGGAATAGCGTAAACAATGAGCAGTTCTTC
>-|TRBJ1-3|TRBV6-2/TRBV6-3|-
CASMGASSGNTIYF
TGTGCCAGCATGGGGGCCAGCTCTGGAAACACCATATATTTT
>many|TRBJ1-5|TRBV6-2/TRBV6-3|-
CASRRGRGNQPQHF
TGTGCCAGCAGAAGAGGCAGGGGCAATCAGCCCCAGCATTTT
>-|TRBJ1-1|TRBV5-1|TRBD1
CASSLKTGTGNTEAFF
TGCGCCAGCAGCTTGAAAACCGGGACAGGGAACACTGAAGCTTTCTTT
>-|TRBJ2-7|TRBV29-1|TRBD2
CSVEVDPGLAGEDYEQYF
TGCAGCGTTGAAGTGGACCCGGGACTAGCGGGAGAGGACTACGAGCAGTACTTC
>many|TRBJ2-1|TRBV11-2|TRBD2
CASSLDSGGPYNEQFF
TGTGCCAGCAGCTTAGATAGCGGGGGCCCTTACAATGAGCAGTTCTTC
>-|TRBJ1-2|TRBV10-1|TRBD1
CARKTRPGQGDDGYTF
TGCGCCAGGAAGACGCGACCGGGACAGGGAGATGATGGCTACACCTTC
>-|TRBJ2-7|TRBV7-2|-
CASSFGSGYAYEQYF
TGTGCCAGCAGCTTTGGGAGCGGCTACGCCTACGAGCAGTACTTC
>-|TRBJ2-5|TRBV18|TRBD2
CASSGTRGAETQYF
TGTGCCAGCTCTGGTACGCGGGGGGCTGAGACCCAGTACTTC
>many|TRBJ2-3|TRBV20-1|-
CSARGLDYTDTQYF
TGCAGTGCTAGAGGTCTCGACTACACAGATACGCAGTATTTT
>many|TRBJ1-4|TRBV10-2|-
CASSEGWGAPTNEKLFF
TGCGCCAGCAGTGAAGGATGGGGGGCGCCGACTAATGAAAAACTGTTTTTT
>-|TRBJ1-4|TRBV20-1|-
CSARDPGGAKGTNEKLFF
TGCAGTGCTAGAGATCCCGGGGGGGCCAAGGGCACTAATGAAAAACTGTTTTTT
>-|TRBJ2-3|TRBV7-2|TRBD2
CASSLQRDSTDTQYF
TGTGCCAGCAGCCTTCAGCGGGACAGCACAGATACGCAGTATTTT
>-|TRBJ2-2|TRBV5-4|-
CASSFFQEITGELFF
TGTGCCAGCAGCTTTTTTCAGGAGATCACCGGGGAGCTGTTTTTT
>-|TRBJ2-6|TRBV5-4|-
CASSLGDSNVLTF
TGTGCCAGCAGCTTGGGGGACTCCAACGTCCTGACTTTC
>few|TRBJ2-1|TRBV28|TRBD2
CASSLGTSGRADYNEQFF
TGTGCCAGCAGTTTAGGGACTAGCGGGAGGGCGGACTACAATGAGCAGTTCTTC
>-|TRBJ1-2|TRBV7-9|TRBD1
CASSSPDRANYGYPF
TGTGCCAGCAGCTCCCCGGACAGGGCCAACTATGGCTACCCCTTC
>many|TRBJ1-2|TRBV19|-
CASSIGTTGYTF
TGTGCCAGTAGTATTGGGACGACTGGCTACACCTTC
>many|TRBJ2-2|TRBV11-2|-
CASSFGPKVTGELFF
TGTGCCAGCAGCTTCGGTCCCAAAGTAACCGGGGAGCTGTTTTTT
>-|TRBJ1-6|TRBV24-1|-
CATSAGPANSPLHF
TGTGCCACCAGTGCTGGCCCGGCAAATTCACCCCTCCACTTT
>many|TRBJ2-2|TRBV20-1|-
CSAGDRSNTGELFF
TGCAGTGCTGGAGACAGATCGAACACCGGGGAGCTGTTTTTT
>-|TRBJ1-2|TRBV29-1|-
CSVESTEEGYTF
TGCAGCGTTGAAAGCACAGAGGAGGGCTACACCTTC
>many|TRBJ2-3|TRBV5-1|-
CASTPGYTSTDTQYF
TGCGCCAGCACGCCGGGTTACACCAGCACAGATACGCAGTATTTT
>few|TRBJ1-1|TRBV5-1|-
CASRLPGNTEAFF
TGCGCCAGCAGATTACCTGGGAACACTGAAGCTTTCTTT
>-|TRBJ2-2|TRBV20-1|-
CSADPRRGRGAVF
TGCAGTGCAGACCCGAGGAGAGGTCGGGGAGCTGTTTTT
>-|TRBJ1-2|TRBV25-1|-
CASRDRGLGGYTF
TGTGCCAGCAGAGATCGGGGTTTGGGCGGCTACACCTTC
>-|TRBJ2-6|TRBV7-6|-
CASSSLGTPGANVLTF
TGTGCCAGCAGCTCGCTGGGGACTCCTGGGGCCAACGTCCTGACTTTC
>few|TRBJ2-7|TRBV27|-
CASSLSVRGSYEQYF
TGTGCCAGCAGTTTATCTGTGCGGGGCTCCTACGAGCAGTACTTC
>many|TRBJ2-1|TRBV5-1|-
CASSFGLVGEQFF
TGCGCCAGCAGCTTCGGGCTAGTCGGTGAGCAGTTCTTC
>many|TRBJ2-3|TRBV30|-
CAWSVKDSSTDTQYF
TGTGCCTGGAGTGTAAAGGACAGCAGCACAGATACGCAGTATTTT
>-|TRBJ1-2|TRBV28|-
CASRTGGVYGYTF
TGTGCCAGCAGGACAGGCGGGGTCTATGGCTACACCTTC
>many|TRBJ1-5|TRBV5-8|TRBD1
CASSANRGRGSNQPQHF
TGTGCCAGCAGCGCGAACAGGGGGCGCGGTAGCAATCAGCCCCAGCATTTT
>-|TRBJ1-3|TRBV20-1|-
CSARDPGNPGNTIYF
TGCAGTGCTAGAGATCCAGGGAATCCAGGAAACACCATATATTTT
>many|TRBJ2-7|TRBV20-1|-
CSARVSVEQYF
TGCAGTGCTAGAGTAAGCGTCGAGCAGTACTTC
>many|TRBJ1-4|TRBV20-1|-
CSARVGEKLFF
TGCAGTGCTAGAGTCGGAGAAAAACTGTTTTTT
>many|TRBJ2-5|TRBV3-1|TRBD2
CASSQEWLAGGETQYF
TGTGCCAGCAGCCAAGAATGGCTAGCGGGAGGAGAGACCCAGTACTTC
>few|TRBJ1-1|TRBV20-1|-
CSARYEGNTEAFF
TGCAGTGCTAGGTACGAGGGAAACACTGAAGCTTTCTTT
>-|TRBJ1-1|TRBV30|-
CAWTRPTRWNTEAFF
TGTGCCTGGACTAGACCGACACGGTGGAACACTGAAGCTTTCTTT
>many|TRBJ1-2|TRBV5-4|-
CASSTDRNGYTF
TGTGCCAGCAGCACGGACCGTAATGGCTACACCTTC
>-|TRBJ2-3|TRBV2|TRBD2
CARLAGVPDTQYF
TGTGCTAGACTAGCGGGGGTTCCGGATACGCAGTATTTT
>-|TRBJ2-5|TRBV20-1|-
CSAVPGPEVGQPQYF
TGCAGTGCAGTTCCGGGCCCAGAGGTTGGTCAGCCCCAGTACTTC
>many|TRBJ1-2|TRBV6-5|-
CASSPGADYGYTF
TGTGCCAGCAGTCCAGGGGCGGACTATGGCTACACCTTC
>many|TRBJ1-4|TRBV12-3/TRBV12-4|-
CASSLSSTNEKLFF
TGTGCCAGCAGTTTAAGTTCAACTAATGAAAAACTGTTTTTT
>-|TRBJ2-3|TRBV19|-
CASTGGATF
TGTGCCAGTACAGGCGGGGCCACTTTT
>many|TRBJ2-1|TRBV7-9|TRBD2
CASSSLAGGFNEQFF
TGTGCCAGCAGCTCCCTAGCGGGAGGGTTCAATGAGCAGTTCTTC
>-|TRBJ2-5|TRBV2|TRBD1
CASRGTGLETQYF
TGTGCCAGCAGGGGGACAGGGTTAGAGACCCAGTACTTC
>-|TRBJ2-1|TRBV6-2/TRBV6-3|-
CASSSGRVHSYNEQFF
TGTGCCAGCAGTTCCGGCAGGGTCCACTCCTACAATGAGCAGTTCTTC
>-|TRBJ2-1|TRBV29-1|-
CSGRVGKFF
TGCAGCGGGAGGGTGGGAAAGTTCTTC
>many|TRBJ2-7|TRBV6-6|-
CASSHSGEAYEQYF
TGTGCCAGCAGTCACTCCGGGGAAGCCTACGAGCAGTACTTC
>-|TRBJ2-1|TRBV12-3/TRBV12-4|TRBD2
CANSPRTSRANEQFF
TGTGCCAACAGTCCCCGGACTAGCAGGGCCAATGAGCAGTTCTTC
>-|TRBJ1-1|TRBV9|-
CASSVGRGSRSEAFF
TGTGCCAGCAGCGTAGGAAGGGGGAGTCGTTCTGAAGCTTTCTTT
>-|TRBJ1-1|TRBV5-8|-
CASSLDTVVAFF
TGTGCCAGCAGCTTGGACACCGTAGTGGCTTTCTTT
>many|TRBJ2-5|TRBV7-2|TRBD2
CASRLAGSQETQYF
TGTGCCAGCAGACTAGCGGGGTCTCAAGAGACCCAGTACTTC